The next 27 T cell receptor beta chains were all read from a single sample in a study of beta chain features in type 1 diabetes. The study reverse transcribed the entire isolated RNA, so it sequenced expressed TCRB transcripts. The data were produced by immunoSEQ multiplex PCR, yet TCRdb's version contains in-frame clones alone and is incomplete. This table has fewer than 250,000 clones, more than 9% appearing once. What was sequenced was naive CD4+ T cells from blood. These receptors were obtained from a woman under 30 in good health.

This clone was counted a few times. The chain links TRBV27 to TRBJ1-5; a possible D gene is TRBD1 (6 bases). Germline V CDR1 and CDR2: MNHEY, SMNVEV (reference sequence). The CDR3 loop spans 14 amino acids. Trimming pared 9 bases from V and 4 bases from J, leaving 16 bases between. In nucleotides, the CDR3 is TGTGCCAGTGGTCCCGGGACACAAAATCAGCCCCAGCATTTT. Protein product: CASGPGTQNQPQHF.

The chain uses TRBV6-5 and TRBJ2-6; the D gene is possibly TRBD2 (5 bases). Germline values: CDR1 MNHEY, CDR2 SVGAGI. Trimming pared 6 bases from V and 1 base from J, leaving 7 bases between. The CDR3 runs 14 residues. CDR3 region: CASRRRSGANVLTF. The CDR3 nucleotides read TGTGCCAGCAGACGGAGGTCTGGGGCCAACGTCCTGACTTTC.

This clone was recorded a few times. The CDR3 bases are TGCGCCAGCAGCTATGCCGGACAGGTTACCACAGATACGCAGTATTTT. Translating gives CASSYAGQVTTDTQYF. V and J are TRBV5-1 and TRBJ2-3, with TRBD1 matching over 7 bases. The CDR3 consists of 16 residues. J was trimmed by 2 bases and V by 3 bases; bases with no gene match: 9. Germline-derived CDR1 and CDR2 are SGHRS and YFSETQ.

The rearrangement joins TRBV7-9 to TRBJ2-1, with TRBD2 matching over 8 bases. The CDR3 runs to 16 residues. The V segment lost 3 bases and the J segment 8 bases; nucleotides outside the gene matches: 12. CDR1 SEHNR and CDR2 FQNEAQ come from the germline V gene (reference sequence). The CDR3 loop reads CASSFPLREDWDEQFF. CDR3 nucleotides: TGTGCCAGCAGCTTCCCTCTGCGGGAGGACTGGGATGAGCAGTTCTTC.

This clone was detected a few times. The V call is TRBV5-4, the J call TRBJ2-3, with TRBD1 matching 7 bases. CDR3 length equals 14 residues. Germline V gives CDR1 SGHNT, CDR2 YYREEE (reference sequence). V was clipped by 2 bases and J by 0 bases; unmatched bases: 0. The CDR3 sequence: CASSFRGSTDTQYF. For the CDR3, the DNA is TGTGCCAGCAGCTTCAGGGGGAGCACAGATACGCAGTATTTT.

This clone was picked up a small number of times. The chain joins TRBV25-1 to TRBJ1-1; D is ambiguous. CDR3 size: 14 residues. The germline V and J ends were trimmed by 3 bases and 1 base, with 9 bases remaining between them. Germline CDR1 reads MGHDK; CDR2 reads SYGVNS. DNA for the CDR3: TGTGCCAGCAGTGAGAACACCCCGAACACTGAAGCTTTCTTT. Protein: CASSENTPNTEAFF.

The J gene is TRBJ2-7, the V gene TRBV20-1; a possible D gene is TRBD1 (6 bases). CDR3 size: 10 residues. The V end lost 2 bases, the J end lost 12 bases, and 11 bases lay between the germline ends. Germline CDR1 and CDR2: DFQATT and SNEGSKA (reference sequence). For the CDR3, the DNA is TGCAGTGCTAGATGCGCCAGGGGGTACTTC. This translates into CSARCARGYF.

The V gene is TRBV5-6, the J gene TRBJ2-7, with 9 bases lining up with TRBD1. Trimming took 3 bases from V and 2 from J; bases not matched to a gene: 12. From germline, CDR1 is SGHDT and CDR2 YYEEEE. The CDR3 spans 17 residues. CDR3 in amino acids: CASSWRWVQGAAYEQYF. DNA of the CDR3: TGTGCCAGCAGCTGGCGTTGGGTACAGGGGGCCGCCTACGAGCAGTACTTC. Supplemented by reference TRBV5-6 and TRBJ2-7, the full variable domain reads DAGVTQSPTHLIKTRGQQVTLRCSPKSGHDTVSWYQQALGQGPQFIFQYYEEEERQRGNFPDRFSGHQFPNYSSELNVNALLLGDSALYLCASSWRWVQGAAYEQYFGPGTRLTVT.

The rearrangement uses TRBV10-2 and TRBJ2-3, with TRBD1 matching 7 bases. V lost 6 bases to trimming and J lost 2 bases; unmatched junction nucleotides: 2. This CDR3 comprises 13 residues. Looked up from germline, CDR1 is WSHSY and CDR2 is SAAADI. As DNA, the CDR3 is TGCGCCAGCAGGGGACAGATCACAGATACGCAGTATTTT. This encodes CASRGQITDTQYF.

This chain uses TRBV27 with TRBJ2-6; possible D gene TRBD1, 5 bases. The V end lost 6 bases, the J end lost 0 bases, and 12 bases lay between the germline ends. Germline assignment: CDR1 MNHEY and CDR2 SMNVEV (reference sequence). The CDR3 runs to 16 residues. As DNA, the CDR3 is TGTGCCAGCAGAACAGGTGACAACTCTGGGGCCAACGTCCTGACTTTC. Its protein is CASRTGDNSGANVLTF. Looking up the rest from reference TRBV27 and TRBJ2-6 gives the full variable domain: EAQVTQNPRYLITVTGKKLTVTCSQNMNHEYMSWYRQDPGLGLRQIYYSMNVEVTDKGDVPEGYKVSRKEKRNFPLILESPSPNQTSLYFCASRTGDNSGANVLTFGAGSRLTVL.

This clone was seen only a few times. The V and J genes are TRBV5-1 and TRBJ2-3; 7 bases are a match to TRBD2. CDR3 length: 15 residues. Per the germline V gene, CDR1 is SGHRS and CDR2 is YFSETQ. The V and J ends lost 1 base and 2 bases, in that order; junction bases with no gene match: 4. This CDR3 reads CASSLPSGNTDTQYF. CDR3 nucleotides: TGCGCCAGCAGCTTGCCTAGCGGAAACACAGATACGCAGTATTTT.

This clone appeared a few times. The genes are TRBV6-6 and TRBJ2-7; TRBD2 might be the D (5 bases). Germline CDR1 is MNHNY and CDR2 is SVGAGI (reference sequence). The germline V and J ends were trimmed by 0 bases and 7 bases, with 10 bases remaining between them. This CDR3 has 13 residues. The CDR3 DNA reads TGTGCCAGCAGTTACTCTCCACAGCGGGAGCAGTACTTC. Its translation: CASSYSPQREQYF.

The chain carries TRBV5-6 and TRBJ2-6; 7 nucleotides line up with TRBD1. Looked up from germline, CDR1 is SGHDT and CDR2 is YYEEEE. V was clipped by 4 bases and J by 0 bases; unmatched bases: 13. This CDR3 spans 19 amino acids. The CDR3 bases are TGTGCCAGCAGCCAAGCATCGGGACAGACAAGCTCTGGGGCCAACGTCCTGACTTTC. It encodes CASSQASGQTSSGANVLTF.

This chain joins TRBV4-1 and TRBJ1-2; 8 positions match TRBD1. V was clipped by 5 bases and J by 2 bases; unmatched bases: 7. Per the germline V gene, CDR1 is MGHRA and CDR2 is YSYEKL. The CDR3 extends over 15 amino acids. DNA for the CDR3: TGCGCCAGCAGCGAAAGGGACAGGCCCAACTATGGCTACACCTTC. The encoded protein is CASSERDRPNYGYTF.

The genes are TRBV2 and TRBJ1-5; D remains unclear. Germline V gene sequence: CDR1 SNHLY, CDR2 FYNNEI. The CDR3 is 13 residues long. V gave up 6 bases and J gave up 7 bases, with 13 bases separating them. CDR3 sequence (DNA): TGTGCCAGCAGCCTCTTGGAGAACCAGCCCCAGCATTTT. Translated: CASSLLENQPQHF.

This clone occurred a few times. This chain links TRBV5-1 with TRBJ2-3; possible D gene TRBD2, 6 bases. Germline V gives CDR1 SGHRS, CDR2 YFSETQ. The germline V and J ends were trimmed by 0 bases and 8 bases, with 16 bases remaining between them. The CDR3 extends over 15 amino acids. This chain's CDR3 is CASSLGGVVPPTQYF. The CDR3 nucleotides are TGCGCCAGCAGCTTGGGGGGGGTTGTCCCCCCTACGCAGTATTTT. The full variable domain, completed using reference TRBV5-1 and TRBJ2-3, is KAGVTQTPRYLIKTRGQQVTLSCSPISGHRSVSWYQQTPGQGLQFLFEYFSETQRNKGNFPGRFSGRQFSNSRSEMNVSTLELGDSALYLCASSLGGVVPPTQYFGPGTRLTVL.

The rearrangement links TRBV6-6 to TRBJ2-2; unclear D gene. The CDR3 spans 16 residues. Germline CDR1 MNHNY, CDR2 SVGAGI (reference sequence). Trimming removed 2 bases from V and 2 bases from J, with 12 bases in between. CDR3 in amino acids: CASSYDSGVNTGELFF. The DNA for the CDR3 is TGTGCCAGCAGTTACGACTCCGGCGTAAACACCGGGGAGCTGTTTTTT.

In this sample, this clone turned up a few times. The chain is built from TRBV5-1 and TRBJ2-1, with D unresolved. The germline CDR1 and CDR2 sequences are SGHRS and YFSETQ. This CDR3 comprises 12 residues. The V gene lost 2 bases and the J gene lost 4 bases, with 4 bases spanning the gap. The CDR3 DNA sequence: TGCGCCAGCAGCTTCGGTTACAATGAGCAGTTCTTC. Its protein product is CASSFGYNEQFF.

This clone was observed many times. The chain carries TRBV11-2 and TRBJ2-3, with a tentative D call TRBD2 (5 bases). V was cut by 5 bases and J by 9 bases, with 12 bases left in between. The CDR3 runs 12 residues. The germline gives CDR1 SGHAT, CDR2 FQNNGV. The CDR3 DNA reads TGTGCCAGCAGCCGCACGGAGGAGACGCAGTATTTT. It is translated as CASSRTEETQYF.

A few counts support this clone. This chain uses TRBV12-5 with TRBJ2-5; 10 bases fit TRBD2. Losses at the gene ends were 5 bases for V and 2 bases for J; bases not matched to a gene: 8. CDR3 length: 16 amino acids. Germline V gene data show CDR1 as LGHNT and CDR2 as FRNRAP. CDR3 coding DNA: TGTGCTAGTGGTCCCGGGACTAGCGTTATTCAAGAGACCCAGTACTTC. It codes for CASGPGTSVIQETQYF.

V gene TRBV6-5 combines with J gene TRBJ2-5; no clear D gene. CDR1 is MNHEY, CDR2 SVGAGI, per germline. V was shortened by 5 bases and J by 7 bases, with 20 bases between the two germline ends. CDR3 length equals 15 residues. The CDR3 region has the DNA TGTGCCAGCAGTGCCCTTAGGAACCGGATAGCGACCCAGTACTTC. Its protein product is CASSALRNRIATQYF.

The rearrangement joins TRBV5-4 to TRBJ2-5, with 7 bases aligning to TRBD2. The V and J ends lost 7 bases and 0 bases, in that order; junction bases with no gene match: 9. Germline V gene data show CDR1 as SGHNT and CDR2 as YYREEE (reference sequence). The length of the CDR3 is 15 residues. The CDR3 region has the DNA TGTGCCAGCGAACGGACCGGGACTAACCAAGAGACCCAGTACTTC. Protein: CASERTGTNQETQYF.

The sample holds a few counts of this clone. The chain uses TRBV2 and TRBJ2-1; TRBD2 agrees at 14 bases. J was trimmed by 0 bases and V by 6 bases; bases with no gene match: 7. The germline V gene encodes CDR1 SNHLY and CDR2 FYNNEI. The length of the CDR3 is 18 residues. CDR3 DNA: TGTGCCAGCAGGGGACTAGCGGGGGATGGGAGCTCCTACAATGAGCAGTTCTTC. Amino acid sequence: CASRGLAGDGSSYNEQFF.

This clone was detected a few times. The V gene is TRBV2, the J gene TRBJ2-7; 8 bases align to TRBD1. CDR3 length: 13 amino acids. The V and J ends lost 6 bases and 5 bases, in that order; junction bases with no gene match: 6. Per the germline V gene, CDR1 is SNHLY and CDR2 is FYNNEI. The CDR3 coding sequence is TGTGCCAGCAGGGGCATGACAGGGGACGAGCAGTACTTC. Protein product: CASRGMTGDEQYF. Looking up the rest from reference TRBV2 and TRBJ2-7 gives the full variable domain: EPEVTQTPSHQVTQMGQEVILRCVPISNHLYFYWYRQILGQKVEFLVSFYNNEISEKSEIFDDQFSVERPDGSNFTLKIRSTKLEDSAMYFCASRGMTGDEQYFGPGTRLTVT.

The genes are TRBV10-3 and TRBJ1-2; no clear D gene. Germline V lookup: CDR1 ENHRY, CDR2 SYGVKD. V lost 2 bases and J 4 bases, leaving 17 bases between the germline ends. The CDR3 is 16 residues long. The CDR3 DNA is TGTGCCATCAGTGAGCAAGATCCTCAGTTCAGCTATGGCTACACCTTC. Residues: CAISEQDPQFSYGYTF.

This clone was picked up many times. The chain carries TRBV9 and TRBJ2-1, with 7 nucleotides matching TRBD1. This CDR3 region has 16 residues. CDR1 is SGDLS and CDR2 is YYNGEE in the germline V gene. The V and J ends lost 3 bases and 9 bases, in that order; junction bases with no gene match: 15. CDR3 protein: CASSAHGTAPHSEQFF. As DNA, the CDR3 is TGTGCCAGCAGCGCCCACGGGACAGCTCCACACAGTGAGCAGTTCTTC.

The chain combines TRBV10-3 with TRBJ2-5, with D perhaps TRBD2 (7 bases). V shed 4 bases and J shed 5 bases, with 23 bases lying between them. Germline V gene data show CDR1 as ENHRY and CDR2 as SYGVKD. The CDR3 has 17 amino acids. The CDR3 reads CAISGGGRGGGAETQYF. The CDR3 coding sequence is TGTGCCATCAGTGGCGGTGGGAGGGGAGGGGGTGCGGAGACCCAGTACTTC.